This passage covers 4 T cell receptor beta chains from one sample sequenced in a study of T cell clonality in common variable immunodeficiency. Points from the study as a whole: Common variable immunodeficiency TCR beta sequences reportedly had fewer deletions and N-nucleotide insertions.

No antigens are known for them. The data were produced by immunoSEQ multiplex PCR, yet TCRdb's version contains in-frame clones alone and is incomplete. The sample is made up of 30,000 to 40,000 clones, none counted only once. The sample was peripheral blood mononuclear cells. The receptors originated from a human donor with common variable immunodeficiency.

This clone came up a few times. The missing CDR3 end, 3 residues past where the read stops, is filled in from the germline J gene. The chain is built from TRBV18 and TRBJ2-1; the match to TRBD2 covers 15 bases. The CDR3 has 21 amino acids. Looked up from germline, CDR1 is KGHSH and CDR2 is LQKENI. V was pared by 6 bases and J by 8 bases, with 23 bases of the junction left unmatched. The CDR3 bases that were read are TGTGCCAGCTCGCCCCATGGGGTGGTTCCTTGGACTAGCGGGAGGGGCGATGAG. Its translation: CASSPHGVVPWTSGRGDE. The full CDR3 reads CASSPHGVVPWTSGRGDEQFF. Complete variable domain (other parts from reference TRBV18 and TRBJ2-1): NAGVMQNPRHLVRRRGQEARLRCSPMKGHSHVYWYRQLPEEGLKFMVYLQKENIIDESGMPKERFSAEFPKEGPSILRIQQVVRGDSAAYFCASSPHGVVPWTSGRGDEQFFGPGTRLTVL.

This clone appeared many times. Sequencing ends 3 residues short of the CDR3 end; the germline J gene provides the rest. This sequence joins TRBV5-1 and TRBJ2-6, with a tentative D call TRBD2 (7 bases). This CDR3 is 18 amino acids long. The germline CDR1 and CDR2 sequences are SGHRS and YFSETQ. The V end lost 1 base, the J end lost 1 base, and 15 bases lay between the germline ends. The CDR3 bases that were read are TGCGCCAGCAGCTTGCGACCAGGGGAGGGATCTGGGGCCAACGTC. Translation gives CASSLRPGEGSGANV. The whole CDR3 is CASSLRPGEGSGANVLTF.

This clone was detected many times. The read terminates 3 residues ahead of where the CDR3 ends, so the germline J gene completes it. The V call is TRBV7-2, the J call TRBJ2-5; 8 nucleotides align to TRBD1. Germline loops: CDR1 SGHTA, CDR2 FQGNSA. The V and J ends lost 5 bases and 2 bases, in that order; junction bases with no gene match: 4. The CDR3 consists of 14 residues. The CDR3 DNA, read in part, is TGTGCCAGCAGCCTAACAGGGGGACAAGAGACC. Its protein is CASSLTGGQET. The whole CDR3 sequence reads CASSLTGGQETQYF.

Turning to this clone: The read halts 3 residues ahead of the CDR3 end, with the missing end drawn from the germline J gene. The chain employs TRBV7-3 and TRBJ1-3; D possibly corresponds to TRBD1 (5 bases). Per the germline V gene, CDR1 is SGHTA and CDR2 is FQGTGA. Between the trimmed V and J ends, which lost 5 bases and 2 bases, there was a span of 13 bases. This CDR3 spans 15 amino acids. CDR3 DNA, as far as it was read: TGTGCCAGCAGCCCCCAGGGAACAGCTGGAAACACC. It encodes CASSPQGTAGNT. The full CDR3 reads CASSPQGTAGNTIYF.